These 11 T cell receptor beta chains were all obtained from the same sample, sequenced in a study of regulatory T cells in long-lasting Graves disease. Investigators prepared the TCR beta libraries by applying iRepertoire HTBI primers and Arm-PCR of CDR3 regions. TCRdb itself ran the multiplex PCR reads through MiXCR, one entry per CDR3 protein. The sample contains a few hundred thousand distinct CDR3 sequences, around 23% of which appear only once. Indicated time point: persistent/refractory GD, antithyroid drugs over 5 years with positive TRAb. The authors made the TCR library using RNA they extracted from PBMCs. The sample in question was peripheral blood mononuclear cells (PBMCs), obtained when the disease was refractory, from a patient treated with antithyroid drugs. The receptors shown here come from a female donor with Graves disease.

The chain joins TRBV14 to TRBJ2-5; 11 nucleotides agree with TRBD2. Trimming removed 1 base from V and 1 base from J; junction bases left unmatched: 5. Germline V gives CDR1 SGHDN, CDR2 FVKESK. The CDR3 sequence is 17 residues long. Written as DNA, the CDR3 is TGTGCCAGCAGCCAAGTTATAGCGGGGGGGGCCCAAGAGACCCAGTACTTC. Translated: CASSQVIAGGAQETQYF.

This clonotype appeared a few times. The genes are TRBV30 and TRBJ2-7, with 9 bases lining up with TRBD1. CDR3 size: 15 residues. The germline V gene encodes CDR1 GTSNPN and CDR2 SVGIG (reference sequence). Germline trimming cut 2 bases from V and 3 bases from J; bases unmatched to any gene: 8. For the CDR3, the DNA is TGTGCCTGGAGTCACCAGGGACAGGGAAGCTACGAGCAGTACTTC. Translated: CAWSHQGQGSYEQYF.

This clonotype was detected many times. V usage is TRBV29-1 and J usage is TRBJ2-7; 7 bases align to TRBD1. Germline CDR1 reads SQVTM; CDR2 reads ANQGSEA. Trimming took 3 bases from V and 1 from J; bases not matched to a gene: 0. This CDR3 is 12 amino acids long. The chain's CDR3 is CSVEDRSYEQYF. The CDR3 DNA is TGCAGCGTTGAGGACAGGTCCTACGAGCAGTACTTC.

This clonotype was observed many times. CDR3 in amino acids: CATRTDNTGELFF. CDR3 nucleotide sequence: TGTGCCACCCGGACAGACAACACCGGGGAGCTGTTTTTT. The chain has TRBV2 and TRBJ2-2; D is perhaps TRBD1 (6 bases). The CDR3 has 13 residues. Germline V lookup: CDR1 SNHLY, CDR2 FYNNEI. V lost 10 bases and J 2 bases, leaving 11 bases between the germline ends.

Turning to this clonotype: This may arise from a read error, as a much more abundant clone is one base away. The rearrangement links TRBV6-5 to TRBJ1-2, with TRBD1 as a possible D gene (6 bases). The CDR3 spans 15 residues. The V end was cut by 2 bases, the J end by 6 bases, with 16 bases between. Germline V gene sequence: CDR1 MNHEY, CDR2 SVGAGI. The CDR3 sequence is CASSYPQDRSHGYTF. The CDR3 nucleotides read TGTGCCAGCAGTTACCCACAAGACAGGAGTCATGGCTACACCTTC.

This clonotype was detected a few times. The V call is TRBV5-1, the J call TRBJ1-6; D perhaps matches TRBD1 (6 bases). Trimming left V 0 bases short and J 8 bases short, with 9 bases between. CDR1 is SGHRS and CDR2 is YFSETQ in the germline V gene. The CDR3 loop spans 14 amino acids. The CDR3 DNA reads TGCGCCAGCAGCTTGGAGGACAGATATTCACCCCTCCACTTT. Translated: CASSLEDRYSPLHF.

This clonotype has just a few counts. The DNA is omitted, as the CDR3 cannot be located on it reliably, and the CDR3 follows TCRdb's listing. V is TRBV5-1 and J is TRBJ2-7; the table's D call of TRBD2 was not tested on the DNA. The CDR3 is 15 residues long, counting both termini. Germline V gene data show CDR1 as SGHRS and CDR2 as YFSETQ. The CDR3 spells CASSFAAGTGLLGDF.

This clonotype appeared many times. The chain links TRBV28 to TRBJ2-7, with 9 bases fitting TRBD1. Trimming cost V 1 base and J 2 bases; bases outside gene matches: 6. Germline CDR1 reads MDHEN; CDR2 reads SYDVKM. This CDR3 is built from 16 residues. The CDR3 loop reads CASSLSGTGLPYEQYF. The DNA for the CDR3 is TGTGCCAGCAGTTTATCTGGGACAGGGCTTCCCTACGAGCAGTACTTC.

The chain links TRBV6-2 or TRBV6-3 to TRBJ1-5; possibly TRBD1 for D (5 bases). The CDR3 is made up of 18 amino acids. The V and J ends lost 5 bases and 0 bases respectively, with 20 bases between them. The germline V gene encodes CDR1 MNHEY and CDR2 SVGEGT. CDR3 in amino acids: CASSGAESTLYSNQPQHF. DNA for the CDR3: TGTGCCAGCAGTGGGGCAGAAAGTACCCTTTATAGCAATCAGCCCCAGCATTTT.

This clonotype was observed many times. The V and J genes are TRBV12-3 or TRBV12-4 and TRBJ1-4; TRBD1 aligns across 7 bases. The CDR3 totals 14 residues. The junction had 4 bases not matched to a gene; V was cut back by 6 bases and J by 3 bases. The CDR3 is CASRQGQSNEKLFF. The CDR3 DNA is TGTGCCAGCAGACAGGGACAGTCTAATGAAAAACTGTTTTTT.

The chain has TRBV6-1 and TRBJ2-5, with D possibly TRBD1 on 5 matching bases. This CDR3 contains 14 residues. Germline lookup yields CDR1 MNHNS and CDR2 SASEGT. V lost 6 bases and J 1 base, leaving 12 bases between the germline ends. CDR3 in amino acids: CASSREVIQETQYF. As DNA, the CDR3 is TGTGCCAGCAGCAGGGAAGTCATCCAAGAGACCCAGTACTTC.